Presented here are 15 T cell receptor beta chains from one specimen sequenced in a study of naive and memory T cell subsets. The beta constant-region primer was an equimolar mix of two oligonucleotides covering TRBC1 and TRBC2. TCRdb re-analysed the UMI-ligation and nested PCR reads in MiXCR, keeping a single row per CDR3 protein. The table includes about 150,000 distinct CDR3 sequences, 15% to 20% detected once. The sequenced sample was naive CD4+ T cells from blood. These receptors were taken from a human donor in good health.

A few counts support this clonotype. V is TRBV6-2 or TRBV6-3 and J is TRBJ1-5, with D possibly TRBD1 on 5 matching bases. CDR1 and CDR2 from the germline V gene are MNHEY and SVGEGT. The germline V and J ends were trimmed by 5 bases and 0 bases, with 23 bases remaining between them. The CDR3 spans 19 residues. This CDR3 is CASSEGLLTAQYSNQPQHF. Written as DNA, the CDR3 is TGTGCCAGCAGTGAAGGACTCTTGACAGCCCAATATAGCAATCAGCCCCAGCATTTT.

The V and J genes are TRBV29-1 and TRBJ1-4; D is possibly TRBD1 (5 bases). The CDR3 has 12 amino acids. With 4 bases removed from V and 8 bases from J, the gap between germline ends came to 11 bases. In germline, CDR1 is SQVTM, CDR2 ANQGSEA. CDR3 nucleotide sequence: TGCAGCGTTGCCAGGGAGGACGAAAAACTGTTTTTT. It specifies CSVAREDEKLFF.

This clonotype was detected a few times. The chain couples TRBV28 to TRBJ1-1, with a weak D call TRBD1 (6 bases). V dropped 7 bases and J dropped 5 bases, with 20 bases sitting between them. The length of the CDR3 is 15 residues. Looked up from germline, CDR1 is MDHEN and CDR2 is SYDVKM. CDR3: CASTPGFEGGTEAFF. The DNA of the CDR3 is TGTGCCAGCACCCCGGGGTTTGAGGGGGGGACTGAAGCTTTCTTT.

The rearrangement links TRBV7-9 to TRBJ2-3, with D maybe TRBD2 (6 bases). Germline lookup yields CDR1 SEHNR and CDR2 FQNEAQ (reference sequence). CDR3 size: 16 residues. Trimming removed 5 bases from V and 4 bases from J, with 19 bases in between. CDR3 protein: CASSVSRDSRADTQYF. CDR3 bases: TGTGCCAGCAGCGTGTCCCGGGACTCTAGGGCAGATACGCAGTATTTT.

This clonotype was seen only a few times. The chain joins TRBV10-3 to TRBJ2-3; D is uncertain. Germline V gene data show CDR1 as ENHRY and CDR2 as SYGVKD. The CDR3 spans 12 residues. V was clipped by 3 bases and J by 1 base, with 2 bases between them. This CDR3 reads CAISDGTDTQYF. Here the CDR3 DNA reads TGTGCCATCAGTGATGGCACAGATACGCAGTATTTT.

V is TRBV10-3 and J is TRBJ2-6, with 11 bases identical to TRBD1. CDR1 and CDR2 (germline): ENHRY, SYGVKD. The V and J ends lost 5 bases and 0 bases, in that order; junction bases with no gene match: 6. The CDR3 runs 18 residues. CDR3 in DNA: TGTGCCATCAGTCCCGGACAGGGGGCGATCTCTGGGGCCAACGTCCTGACTTTC. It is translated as CAISPGQGAISGANVLTF.

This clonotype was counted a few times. CDR3 sequence reads: CSVGDGYEQYF. For the CDR3, the DNA is TGCAGCGTCGGCGACGGCTACGAGCAGTACTTC. The J gene is TRBJ2-7, the V gene TRBV29-1, with no clear D. The length of the CDR3 is 11 residues. Per the germline V gene, CDR1 is SQVTM and CDR2 is ANQGSEA. With 6 bases removed from V and 3 bases from J, the gap between germline ends came to 9 bases.

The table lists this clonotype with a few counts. The CDR3 DNA follows: TGTGCCAGCAGCTGGGGACAGGGAGGAAGCGGGAGGGCCTACGAGCAGTACTTC. Translation gives CASSWGQGGSGRAYEQYF. This chain links TRBV13 with TRBJ2-7, with TRBD2 as a possible D gene (10 bases). Trimming stripped 4 bases from V and 2 bases from J, with 24 bases between. Germline-derived CDR1 and CDR2 are PRHDT and FYEKMQ (reference sequence). This CDR3 has 18 amino acids.

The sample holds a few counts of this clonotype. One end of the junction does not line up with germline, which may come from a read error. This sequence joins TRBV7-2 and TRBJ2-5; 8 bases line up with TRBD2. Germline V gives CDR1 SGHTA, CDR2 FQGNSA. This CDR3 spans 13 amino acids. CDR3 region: CASSLTGDRGGHF. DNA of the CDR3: TGTGCCAGCAGCTTAACGGGAGACCGCGGGGGGCACTTC.

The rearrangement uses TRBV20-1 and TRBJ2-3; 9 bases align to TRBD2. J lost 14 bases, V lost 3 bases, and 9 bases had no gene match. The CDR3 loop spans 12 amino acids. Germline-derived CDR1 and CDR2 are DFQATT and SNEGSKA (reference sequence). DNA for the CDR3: TGCAGTGCTAGCATGCCGGGACTAGCTGCGTATTTT. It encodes CSASMPGLAAYF.

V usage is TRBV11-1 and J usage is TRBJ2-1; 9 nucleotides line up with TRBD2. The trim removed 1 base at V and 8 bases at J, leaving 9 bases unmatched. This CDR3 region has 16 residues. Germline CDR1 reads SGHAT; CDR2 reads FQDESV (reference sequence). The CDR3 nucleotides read TGTGCCAGCAGCTTAGATCCGATTAGCGGGAGCCATGAGCAGTTCTTC. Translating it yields CASSLDPISGSHEQFF.

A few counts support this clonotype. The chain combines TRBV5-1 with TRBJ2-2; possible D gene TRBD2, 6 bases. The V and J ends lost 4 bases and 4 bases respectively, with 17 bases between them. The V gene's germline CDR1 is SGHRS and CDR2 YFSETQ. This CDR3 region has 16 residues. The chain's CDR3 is CASSGGTTPGTGELFF. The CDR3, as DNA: TGCGCCAGCAGCGGGGGGACCACACCGGGCACCGGGGAGCTGTTTTTT.

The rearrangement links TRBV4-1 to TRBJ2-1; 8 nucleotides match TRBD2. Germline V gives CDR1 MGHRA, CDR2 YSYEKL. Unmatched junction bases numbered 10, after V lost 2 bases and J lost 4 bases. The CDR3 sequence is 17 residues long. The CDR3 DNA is TGCGCCAGCAGCCAACCAGGAGCGGGAGTGGTGTACAATGAGCAGTTCTTC. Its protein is CASSQPGAGVVYNEQFF.

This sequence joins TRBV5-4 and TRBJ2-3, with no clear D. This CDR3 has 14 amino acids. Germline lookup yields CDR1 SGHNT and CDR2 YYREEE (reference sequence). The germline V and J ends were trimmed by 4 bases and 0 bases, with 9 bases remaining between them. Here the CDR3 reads CASSPPPSTDTQYF. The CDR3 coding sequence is TGTGCCAGCAGCCCGCCTCCTAGCACAGATACGCAGTATTTT. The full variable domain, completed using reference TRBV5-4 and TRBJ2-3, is ETGVTQSPTHLIKTRGQQVTLRCSSQSGHNTVSWYQQALGQGPQFIFQYYREEENGRGNFPPRFSGLQFPNYSSELNVNALELDDSALYLCASSPPPSTDTQYFGPGTRLTVL.

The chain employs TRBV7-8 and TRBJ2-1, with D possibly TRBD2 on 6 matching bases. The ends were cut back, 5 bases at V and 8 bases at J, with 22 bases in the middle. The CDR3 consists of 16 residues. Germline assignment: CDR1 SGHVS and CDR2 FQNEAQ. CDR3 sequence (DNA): TGTGCCAGCAGCGATAGCCGGGACTGGTCAGACGATGAGCAGTTCTTC. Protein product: CASSDSRDWSDDEQFF.